The text below deals with one TCR beta chain. Its antigen is undetermined. CDR3 size: 11 residues. Looked up from germline, CDR1 is SNHLY and CDR2 is FYNNEI. Deletions cut 3 bases from V and 5 bases from J, with 4 bases between. The data were obtained in a study of CD8+CD57+ T cells in acquired aplastic anemia. Findings and limits, study-wide: Twenty-nine sequences, all CD8+ CDR3, were shared between patients and controls.

Genomic DNA, serving as template, underwent TCR beta VDJ and CDR3 profiling. TCRdb reprocessed the reads via MiXCR and lists one record per CDR3 protein. The table lists some 180,000 distinct CDR3 sequences, around half of them singletons. Sequenced material: sorted CD4+, CD8+, or CD8+CD57+ T cells (not recorded which) from PBMCs. The clonotype originates from a human donor in good health. This chain connects TRBV2 to TRBJ1-1, with unresolved D. CDR3 in DNA: TGTGCCAGCAGTGATTATACTGAAGCTTTCTTT. Amino acid sequence: CASSDYTEAFF.